A single sample is the source of the 5 T cell receptor beta chains below, sequenced in a study of blood T cells in healthy people across ages. A sample-barcoded 5' primer and a J-beta primer mix were used in a second PCR of roughly 6 to 12 cycles. Each CDR3 protein gets one entry after TCRdb re-called the 5' RACE reads with MiXCR. This repertoire shows 1 million or so distinct CDR3 sequences, 20% to 25% found once; its top ten account for about 0.72%. This sample was shared with a second study, whose subject was T cells of mothers and their children.

Specimen: blood. These receptors were taken from a girl between 2 and 10 years old in good health.

This clonotype was found a few times. The chain couples TRBV7-3 to TRBJ2-1; 7 nucleotides line up with TRBD2. With V trimmed by 5 bases and J by 9 bases, 16 bases remained unmatched. The CDR3 length is 16 residues. Germline CDR1 SGHTA, CDR2 FQGTGA. The CDR3 is CASSPSTSPDLTEQFF. CDR3 nucleotides: TGTGCCAGCAGCCCCTCGACTAGCCCTGATCTGACTGAGCAGTTCTTC. The full variable domain, rest sourced from reference TRBV7-3 and TRBJ2-1, is GAGVSQTPSNKVTEKGKYVELRCDPISGHTALYWYRQSLGQGPEFLIYFQGTGAADDSGLPNDRFFAVRPEGSVSTLKIQRTERGDSAVYLCASSPSTSPDLTEQFFGPGTRLTVL.

V gene TRBV28 combines with J gene TRBJ2-1, with 7 bases fitting TRBD1. The CDR3 sequence is 14 residues long. With 10 bases clipped from V and 3 bases from J, the junction kept 9 bases outside the gene matches. The V gene's germline CDR1 is MDHEN and CDR2 SYDVKM. CDR3 protein: CATLTGDYYNEQFF. The CDR3 DNA reads TGTGCCACCCTCACAGGGGATTACTACAATGAGCAGTTCTTC.

The chain carries TRBV29-1 and TRBJ2-5; 8 bases match TRBD1. The J call may be mistaken, given a closer DNA end match to TRBJ2-1. Germline V gives CDR1 SQVTM, CDR2 ANQGSEA. This CDR3 is 12 amino acids long. The CDR3 loop reads CSAWTGLNEQFF. Here the CDR3 DNA reads TGCAGCGCCTGGACAGGGCTCAATGAGCAGTTCTTC.

This clonotype has a handful of counts. This chain joins TRBV29-1 and TRBJ2-5; TRBD2 might be the D (6 bases). Per germline, CDR1 SQVTM and CDR2 ANQGSEA. V dropped 5 bases and J dropped 3 bases, with 19 bases sitting between them. This CDR3 has 15 amino acids. Written as DNA, the CDR3 is TGCAGCGTTACTCCCGGGACTGCAAATAAAGAGACCCAGTACTTC. It encodes CSVTPGTANKETQYF.

The V call is TRBV12-3 or TRBV12-4, the J call TRBJ2-3; TRBD2 matches at 8 bases. The CDR3 is 15 residues long. V lost 5 bases to trimming and J lost 4 bases; unmatched junction nucleotides: 8. The CDR3 sequence: CASSPPGLDSDTQYF. In DNA, the CDR3 is TGTGCCAGCAGTCCACCGGGACTAGACTCAGATACGCAGTATTTT.